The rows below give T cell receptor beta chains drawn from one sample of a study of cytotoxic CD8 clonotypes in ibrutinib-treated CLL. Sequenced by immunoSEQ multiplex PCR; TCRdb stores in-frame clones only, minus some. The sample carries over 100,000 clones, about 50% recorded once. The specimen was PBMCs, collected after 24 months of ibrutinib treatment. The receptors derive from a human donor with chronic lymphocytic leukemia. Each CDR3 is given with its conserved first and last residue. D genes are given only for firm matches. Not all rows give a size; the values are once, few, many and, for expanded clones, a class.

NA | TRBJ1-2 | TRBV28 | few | CASSSPGSDYGYTF | TGTGCCAGCAGTTCTCCGGGTAGTGACTATGGCTACACCTTC
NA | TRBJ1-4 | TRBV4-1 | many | CASSQDGSASLSTNEKLFF | TGCGCCAGCAGCCAAGATGGGTCTGCAAGCCTATCAACTAATGAAAAACTGTTTTTT
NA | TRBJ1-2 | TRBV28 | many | CASSATRHYTF | TGTGCCAGCAGCGCTACAAGGCACTACACCTTC
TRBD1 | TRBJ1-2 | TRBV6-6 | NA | CASSSSGGRDGYTF | TGTGCCAGCAGTTCCTCAGGGGGTAGAGATGGCTACACCTTC
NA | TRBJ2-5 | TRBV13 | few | CASSRSQETQYF | TGTGCCAGCAGCCGTAGCCAAGAGACCCAGTACTTC
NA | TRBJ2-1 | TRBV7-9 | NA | CASSLGTYYNEQFF | TGTGCCAGCAGCTTAGGGACGTATTACAATGAGCAGTTCTTC
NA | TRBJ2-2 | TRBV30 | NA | CAWRGPGTGELFF | TGTGCCTGGAGAGGACCGGGCACCGGGGAGCTGTTTTTT
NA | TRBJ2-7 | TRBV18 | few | CASSPSTGSYEQYF | TGTGCCAGCTCACCCTCGACAGGCTCCTACGAGCAGTACTTC
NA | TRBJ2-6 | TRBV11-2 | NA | CASTSGANVLTF | TGTGCCAGCACTTCTGGGGCCAACGTCCTGACTTTC
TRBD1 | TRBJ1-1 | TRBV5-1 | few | CASSLGRGGKNTEAFF | TGCGCCAGCAGCTTGGGCCGAGGGGGCAAGAACACTGAAGCTTTCTTT
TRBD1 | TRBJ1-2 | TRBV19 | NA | CASTRTGGNYGYTF | TGTGCCAGTACCAGGACAGGGGGAAACTATGGCTACACCTTC
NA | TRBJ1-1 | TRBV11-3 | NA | CASSPIRGSTEAFF | TGTGCCAGCAGCCCCATTAGAGGGTCCACTGAAGCTTTCTTT
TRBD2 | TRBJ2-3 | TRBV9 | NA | CASSAELAGGGDTQYF | TGTGCCAGCAGCGCTGAACTAGCGGGGGGTGGAGATACGCAGTATTTT
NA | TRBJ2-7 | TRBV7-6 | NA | CASSRVPLSYEQYF | TGTGCCAGCAGCCGGGTGCCCCTCTCCTACGAGCAGTACTTC
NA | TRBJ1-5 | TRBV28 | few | CASRGRGSQPQHF | TGTGCCAGCAGGGGTCGGGGGAGTCAGCCCCAGCATTTT
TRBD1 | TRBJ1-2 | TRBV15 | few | CATGQGADRYGYTF | TGTGCCACCGGGCAGGGGGCTGACCGCTATGGCTACACCTTC
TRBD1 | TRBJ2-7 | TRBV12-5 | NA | CASASGGPYEQYF | TGTGCTAGTGCTTCAGGGGGCCCCTACGAGCAGTACTTC
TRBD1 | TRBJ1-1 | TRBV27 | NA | CASSPQRTGGDRGTEAFF | TGTGCCAGCAGTCCGCAACGGACAGGGGGAGATCGGGGCACTGAAGCTTTCTTT
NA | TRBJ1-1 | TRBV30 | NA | CAWMKKSGTTEAFF | TGTGCCTGGATGAAGAAATCAGGGACCACTGAAGCTTTCTTT
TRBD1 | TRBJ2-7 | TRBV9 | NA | CASSEGTGHPYEQYF | TGTGCCAGCAGCGAGGGGACAGGACACCCTTACGAGCAGTACTTC
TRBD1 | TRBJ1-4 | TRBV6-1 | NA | CASSGGTGGIAEKLFF | TGTGCCAGCAGTGGCGGGACAGGGGGGATTGCTGAAAAACTGTTTTTT
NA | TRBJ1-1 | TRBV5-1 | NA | CASSLLVGNTEAFF | TGCGCCAGCAGCCTCTTGGTCGGGAACACTGAAGCTTTCTTT
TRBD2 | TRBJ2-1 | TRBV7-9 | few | CASSLGLAGSYNEQFF | TGTGCCAGCAGCCTGGGACTAGCGGGCTCCTACAATGAGCAGTTCTTC
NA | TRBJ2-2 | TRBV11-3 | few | CASRRDSNTGELFF | TGTGCCAGCCGCAGGGACTCTAACACCGGGGAGCTGTTTTTT